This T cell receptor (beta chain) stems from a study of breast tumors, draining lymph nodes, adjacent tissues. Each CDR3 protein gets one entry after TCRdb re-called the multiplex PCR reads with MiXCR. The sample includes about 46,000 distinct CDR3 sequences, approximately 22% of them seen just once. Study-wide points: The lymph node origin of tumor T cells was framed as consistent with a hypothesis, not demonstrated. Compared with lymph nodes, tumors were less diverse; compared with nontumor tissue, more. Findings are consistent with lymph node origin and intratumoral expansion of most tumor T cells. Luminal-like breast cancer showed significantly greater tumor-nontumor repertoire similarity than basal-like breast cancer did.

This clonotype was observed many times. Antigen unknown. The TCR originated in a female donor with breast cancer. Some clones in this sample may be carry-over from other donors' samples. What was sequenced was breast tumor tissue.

The CDR3 is CASSPTSVADTQYF. In DNA, the CDR3 is TGTGCCAGCAGCCCGACTAGCGTTGCCGATACGCAGTATTTT. The rearrangement joins TRBV4-2 to TRBJ2-3; the match to TRBD2 covers 8 bases. Per the germline V gene, CDR1 is LGHNA and CDR2 is YNFKEQ. The J segment lost 6 bases and the V segment lost 4 bases, leaving 6 bases of the junction unmatched. CDR3 size: 14 residues.